This TCR beta chain is from a study of PD-1 blockade in mismatch repair-deficient tumors. Whole-study context: Enrolled about 2013-2016, patients had progressing, pretreated mismatch repair-deficient cancers of around 12 types. Study-wide results and limits: Rapid post-treatment expansion, then contraction, generally preceding radiologic response, marked tumor-resident clones.

Repertoires were generated with immunoSEQ multiplex PCR, while TCRdb's copy carries only in-frame clones and drops some. The sample consists of about 120,000 clones, over 60% of them appearing once. All patients were mismatch repair deficient, assessed by either PCR or immunohistochemistry. TCRs were sequenced from a few patients responding to pembrolizumab. Per the germline V gene, CDR1 is MGHDK and CDR2 is SYGVNS. V gave up 8 bases and J gave up 4 bases, with 18 bases separating them. The CDR3 is made up of 15 amino acids. Notes on this clone: The antigen remains unidentified.

The gene calls are TRBV25-1 and TRBJ2-1; D is perhaps TRBD1 or TRBD2 (5 bases each). Sample: peripheral blood, taken roughly 60 weeks after starting pembrolizumab. This TCR derives from an adult with mismatch repair-deficient cancer. The CDR3 protein is CASSQEGPPYNEQFF. The CDR3 DNA reads TGTGCCAGCTCTCAAGAGGGACCACCATACAATGAGCAGTTCTTC.